The rows below give T cell receptor beta chains drawn from one sample of a study of siplizumab effects on memory and regulatory T cells. For these receptors, no antigen is known. Some clones are missing from TCRdb's copy, which holds only in-frame ones; the method was immunoSEQ multiplex PCR. Of more than 10,000 clones in the sample, 30% to 40% were seen once. Input material: CFSE-low (dividing) CD8+ T cells sorted from an allogeneic mixed lymphocyte reaction. Receptors were obtained from a human donor in good health; the cells came from an allogeneic mixed lymphocyte reaction. CDR3s include the opening cysteine and the closing phenylalanine or tryptophan. The order of the fields is J gene, D gene, V gene, CDR3 protein. A D gene is named only where the DNA matches it firmly.

>TRBJ2-3|.|TRBV9
CASSVAGGGAFTDTQYF
>TRBJ2-5|.|TRBV6-5
CASMATGGQETQYF
>TRBJ1-1|.|TRBV4-2
CASSQVMAAVRQQNTEAFF
>TRBJ2-7|TRBD1|TRBV27
CASSLWLGQGYEQYF
>TRBJ2-7|.|TRBV7-9
CASSSGVDLYEQYF
>TRBJ2-1|TRBD2|TRBV4-3
CASSQGLAEAYNEQFF
>TRBJ1-2|TRBD1|TRBV13
CASSEGTAGYGYTF
>TRBJ2-7|.|TRBV7-8
CASSLAPTGYEQYF
>TRBJ1-1|.|TRBV30
CAWSVIDNRLGTEAFF
>TRBJ2-1|.|TRBV6-5
CASSRQGFDEQFF
>TRBJ1-2|.|TRBV4-1
CASSQERAAHGYTF
>TRBJ2-1|.|TRBV15
CATSRGKIFF
>TRBJ2-1|TRBD2|TRBV7-9
CASSASGSSYNEQFF
>TRBJ2-5|.|TRBV7-7
CASSLVMGETQYF
>TRBJ2-1|.|TRBV27
CASSLWEGTHNEQFF
>TRBJ2-7|TRBD2|TRBV27
CASSFLAGGGSYEQYF
>TRBJ2-7|.|TRBV27
CASSYIGPSYEQYF
>TRBJ2-7|.|TRBV27
CASTPTGSYEQYF
>TRBJ2-1|.|TRBV27
CASSFAGTPYNEQFF
>TRBJ2-7|.|TRBV4-1
CASSQVRLAHYEQYF
>TRBJ2-2|.|TRBV10-3
CAISISYTGELFF
>TRBJ1-1|.|TRBV7-9
CASSGNTEAFF
>TRBJ1-5|TRBD1|TRBV27
CASSLTGTGNQPQHF
>TRBJ2-1|TRBD2|TRBV19
CASSLTSGPYNEQFF
>TRBJ2-7|.|TRBV19
CASRGTDSYEQYF
>TRBJ1-4|.|TRBV4-1
CASSQDWTQRNEKLFF
>TRBJ2-7|.|TRBV2
CASSEGPGSDEQYF
>TRBJ1-3|TRBD1|TRBV5-4
CASSLDRVENTIYF
>TRBJ2-1|.|TRBV6-1
CASRDQSYNEQFF
>TRBJ1-6|.|TRBV5-1
CASSLEVSSYNSPLHF
>TRBJ2-6|.|TRBV27
CASSFLGALGANVLTF
>TRBJ1-2|.|TRBV29-1
CSARDLSAAYTF
>TRBJ1-6|.|TRBV27
CASSTVAGTDYNSPLHF
>TRBJ1-5|.|TRBV6-6
CASSYSKGNNQPQHF
>TRBJ2-1|.|TRBV19
CASSMSEAAPYNEQFF
>.|TRBD2|TRBV6-5
CASSFGGTTYEQYF
>TRBJ1-2|.|TRBV27
CASSLSFNYPVTYGYTF
>TRBJ1-1|.|TRBV7-9
CASREENTEAFF
>TRBJ1-1|.|TRBV11-3
CASSLDLGGMNTEAFF
>TRBJ2-2|.|TRBV7-6
CASSLVGQRTGELFF
>TRBJ1-5|.|TRBV30
CAWSVQGNQPQHF
>TRBJ1-2|.|TRBV4-2
CASSQESRGGYGYTF
>TRBJ1-6|.|TRBV11-2
CASSLEFGVSPLHF
>TRBJ1-1|.|TRBV7-3
CASSPQGGNTEAFF
>TRBJ2-7|TRBD1|TRBV6-1
CASRPEQGASYEQYF
>TRBJ1-1|.|TRBV6-6
CASLLNTEAFF
>TRBJ2-7|TRBD1|TRBV30
CAWTTGNSYEQYF
>TRBJ2-7|.|TRBV5-5
CASSLGGMGIYEQYF
>TRBJ1-5|TRBD1|TRBV6-5
CASSWDSLQPQHF
>TRBJ1-6|TRBD1|TRBV30
CAWSEGQGHSPLHF
>TRBJ2-2|.|TRBV4-3
CASSQLGMNTGELFF
>TRBJ2-7|TRBD2|TRBV6-5
CASSFTRGNEQYF
>TRBJ1-1|TRBD1|TRBV11-2
CASSLGQGMNTEAFF
>TRBJ1-2|.|TRBV30
CAWSVGVRGGGYTF
>TRBJ1-1|.|TRBV7-9
CASSPPTGDDRNTEAFF
>TRBJ2-1|.|TRBV7-9
CASSLATYNEQFF
>TRBJ2-1|.|TRBV6-1
CASTNGGREQFF
>TRBJ2-7|.|TRBV27
CASSLLPRQYEQYF
>TRBJ2-1|TRBD2|TRBV30
CAWSTGLADNEQFF
>TRBJ2-1|.|TRBV20-1
CSAREVVQFF